This T cell receptor (beta chain) was retrieved from a study of Graves' ophthalmopathy and Graves' hyperthyroidism. General study findings and limits: Using 13 signatures, a model distinguished ophthalmopathy from stable hyperthyroidism, reaching roughly 90% sensitivity and approximately 80% specificity. Thyroid clonotypes that were expanded above 0.001 frequency mostly also appeared in blood.

Amplifying from RNA transcripts, the study obtained TCR beta CDR3 regions. After a first-round RT-PCR with HTBI primers, a second-round multiplex PCR was run. TCRdb analysed the multiplex PCR reads with MiXCR anew, one entry per CDR3 protein. The table shows under 800,000 distinct CDR3 sequences, with about 20% occurring only once. The table lists this clonotype with a few counts. Antigen: not known. The length of the CDR3 is 16 residues. Germline V gives CDR1 LGHNA, CDR2 YNFKEQ. V was shortened by 4 bases and J by 3 bases, with 15 bases between the two germline ends. The chain uses TRBV4-2 and TRBJ2-2, with a tentative D call TRBD2 (5 bases). Sample: peripheral blood. The clonotype comes from a woman between 18 and 29 years old with stable Graves' hyperthyroidism. Some clones in this sample may be carry-over from other donors' samples. CDR3 region: CASSLRLLSDTGELFF. The CDR3 nucleotides are TGTGCCAGCAGCCTCCGACTTCTTAGCGACACCGGGGAGCTGTTTTTT.